This T cell receptor (beta chain) was identified during a study of blood T cell repertoires in COVID-19. Unmatched junction bases numbered 1, after V lost 3 bases and J lost 3 bases. Germline CDR1 is SGHNT and CDR2 is YENEEA. The CDR3 totals 13 residues. Measured with immunoSEQ multiplex PCR; TCRdb has only the in-frame clones, and not every one. The sample consists of under 100,000 clones, about 82% of them appearing once. Sequenced: peripheral blood. The receptor comes from a woman between 70 and 85 years old with active or convalescent COVID-19. The chain is built from TRBV11-3 and TRBJ2-5, with TRBD1 matching 7 bases. Here the CDR3 reads CASSFDREETQYF. CDR3 coding DNA: TGTGCCAGCAGCTTTGACAGGGAAGAGACCCAGTACTTC.